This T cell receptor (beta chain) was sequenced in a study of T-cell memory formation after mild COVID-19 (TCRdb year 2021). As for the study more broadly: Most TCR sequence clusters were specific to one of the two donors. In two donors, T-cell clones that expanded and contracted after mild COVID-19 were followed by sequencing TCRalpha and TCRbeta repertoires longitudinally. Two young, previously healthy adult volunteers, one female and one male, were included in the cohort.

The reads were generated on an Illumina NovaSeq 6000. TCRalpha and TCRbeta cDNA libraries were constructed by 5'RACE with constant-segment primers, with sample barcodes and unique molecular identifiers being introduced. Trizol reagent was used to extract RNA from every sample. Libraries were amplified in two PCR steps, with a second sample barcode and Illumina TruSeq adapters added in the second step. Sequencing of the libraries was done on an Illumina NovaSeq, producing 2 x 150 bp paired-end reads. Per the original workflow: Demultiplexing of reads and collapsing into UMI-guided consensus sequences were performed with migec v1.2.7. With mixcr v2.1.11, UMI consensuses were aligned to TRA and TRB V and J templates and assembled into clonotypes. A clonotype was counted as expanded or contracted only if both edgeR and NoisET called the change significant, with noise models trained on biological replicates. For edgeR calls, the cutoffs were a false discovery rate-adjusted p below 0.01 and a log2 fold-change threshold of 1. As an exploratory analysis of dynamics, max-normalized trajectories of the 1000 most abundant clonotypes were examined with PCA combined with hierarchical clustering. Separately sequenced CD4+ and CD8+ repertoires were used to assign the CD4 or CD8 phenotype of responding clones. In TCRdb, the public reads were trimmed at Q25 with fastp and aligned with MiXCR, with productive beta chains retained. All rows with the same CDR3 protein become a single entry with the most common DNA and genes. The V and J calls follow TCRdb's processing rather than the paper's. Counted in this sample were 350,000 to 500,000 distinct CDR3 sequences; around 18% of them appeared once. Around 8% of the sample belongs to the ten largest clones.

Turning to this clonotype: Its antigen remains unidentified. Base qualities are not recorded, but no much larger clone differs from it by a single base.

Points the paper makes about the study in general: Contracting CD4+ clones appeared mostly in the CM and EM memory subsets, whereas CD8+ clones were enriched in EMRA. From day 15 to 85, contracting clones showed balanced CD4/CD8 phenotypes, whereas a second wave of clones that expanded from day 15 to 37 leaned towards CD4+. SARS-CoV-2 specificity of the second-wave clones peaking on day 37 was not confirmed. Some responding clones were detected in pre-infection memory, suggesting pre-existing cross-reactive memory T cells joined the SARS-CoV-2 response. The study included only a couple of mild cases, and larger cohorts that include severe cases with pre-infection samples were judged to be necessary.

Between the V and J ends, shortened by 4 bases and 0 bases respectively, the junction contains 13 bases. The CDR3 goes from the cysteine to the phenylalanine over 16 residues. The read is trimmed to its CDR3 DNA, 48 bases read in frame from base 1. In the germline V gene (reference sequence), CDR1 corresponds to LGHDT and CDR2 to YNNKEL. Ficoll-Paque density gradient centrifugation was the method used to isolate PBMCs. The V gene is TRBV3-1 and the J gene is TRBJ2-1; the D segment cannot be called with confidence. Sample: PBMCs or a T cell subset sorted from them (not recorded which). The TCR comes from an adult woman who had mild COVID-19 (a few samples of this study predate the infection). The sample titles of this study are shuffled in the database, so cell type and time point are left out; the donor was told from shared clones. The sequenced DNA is TGTGCCAGCAGCCTCCGCGAGACCAGCTCCTACAATGAGCAGTTCTTC. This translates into CASSLRETSSYNEQFF.